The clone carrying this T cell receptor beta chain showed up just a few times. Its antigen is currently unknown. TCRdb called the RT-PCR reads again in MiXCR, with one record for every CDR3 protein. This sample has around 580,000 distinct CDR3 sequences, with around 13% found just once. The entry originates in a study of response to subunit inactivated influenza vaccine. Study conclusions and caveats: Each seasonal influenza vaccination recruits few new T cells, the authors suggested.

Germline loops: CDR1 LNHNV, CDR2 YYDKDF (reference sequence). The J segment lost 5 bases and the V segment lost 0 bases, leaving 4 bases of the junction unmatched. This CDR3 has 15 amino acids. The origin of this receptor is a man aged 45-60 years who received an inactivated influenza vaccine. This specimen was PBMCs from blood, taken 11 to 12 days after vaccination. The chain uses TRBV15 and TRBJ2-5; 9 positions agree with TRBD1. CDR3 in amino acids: CATSREQGARETQYF. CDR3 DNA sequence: TGTGCCACCAGCAGAGAACAGGGGGCCAGGGAGACCCAGTACTTC.